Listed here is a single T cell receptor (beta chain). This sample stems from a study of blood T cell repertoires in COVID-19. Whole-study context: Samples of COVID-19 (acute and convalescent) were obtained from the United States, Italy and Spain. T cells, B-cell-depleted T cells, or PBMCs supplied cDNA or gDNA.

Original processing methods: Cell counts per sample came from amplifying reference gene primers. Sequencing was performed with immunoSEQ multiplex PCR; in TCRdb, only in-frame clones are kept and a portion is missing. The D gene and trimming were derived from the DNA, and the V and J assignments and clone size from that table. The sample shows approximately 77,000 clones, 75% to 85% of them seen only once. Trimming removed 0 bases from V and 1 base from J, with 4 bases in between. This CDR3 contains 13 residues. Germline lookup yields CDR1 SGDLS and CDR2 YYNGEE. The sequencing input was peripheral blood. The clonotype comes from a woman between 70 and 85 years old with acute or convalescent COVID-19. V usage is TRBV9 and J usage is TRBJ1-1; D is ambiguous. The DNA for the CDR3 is TGTGCCAGCAGCGTAGCCGGGAACACTGAAGCTTTCTTT. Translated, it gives CASSVAGNTEAFF.